This passage covers 30 T cell receptor beta chains from one sample sequenced in a study of blood T cell repertoires in COVID-19. Sequencing was performed with immunoSEQ multiplex PCR; in TCRdb, only in-frame clones are kept and a portion is missing. The sample has about 21,000 clones; about 89% are singletons. Sequenced input: peripheral blood. These receptors all come from a human donor with active COVID-19. The donor label of this sample is uncertain.

Worth noting for this clone: At one boundary the junction diverges from the germline segment, which might be a read error. Distinct nucleotide sequences in the sample also encode this CDR3. The gene calls are TRBV7-2 and TRBJ1-2; 7 bases fit TRBD1. CDR1 and CDR2 from the germline V gene are SGHTA and FQGNSA. The CDR3 sequence is 13 residues long. CDR3 in DNA: TGTGCCAGTAGCTTGGGGACAGAGTATGGCTACACCTTC. This gives the protein CASSLGTEYGYTF.

V gene TRBV15 combines with J gene TRBJ2-7, with 9 bases lining up with TRBD1. Germline V gene sequence: CDR1 LNHNV, CDR2 YYDKDF (reference sequence). The J segment lost 4 bases and the V segment lost 2 bases, leaving 6 bases of the junction unmatched. This CDR3 spans 15 amino acids. CDR3 loop: CATSRPGTGTYEQYF. The CDR3 nucleotides are TGTGCCACCAGCAGACCCGGGACAGGGACATACGAGCAGTACTTC.

V is TRBV4-3 and J is TRBJ1-2; D is uncertain. CDR1 is LGHNA and CDR2 is YSLEER in the germline V gene. This CDR3 is 19 amino acids long. V was pared by 0 bases and J by 0 bases, with 20 bases between. This CDR3 reads CASSQEVQVEIRANYGYTF. CDR3 nucleotide sequence: TGCGCCAGCAGCCAAGAAGTCCAAGTGGAGATCAGAGCTAACTATGGCTACACCTTC.

Only one count was recorded for this clone. The chain carries TRBV4-1 and TRBJ2-7; no reliable D call. Trimming removed 1 base from V and 6 bases from J, with 13 bases in between. CDR1 and CDR2 (germline): MGHRA, YSYEKL. This CDR3 is 14 amino acids long. The CDR3 DNA follows: TGCGCCAGCAGCCAAGTCGGAGCCGGAGCCGAGCAGTACTTC. This codes for CASSQVGAGAEQYF.

The chain has TRBV9 and TRBJ2-1; no clear D gene. The CDR3 loop spans 19 amino acids. CDR1 and CDR2 (germline): SGDLS, YYNGEE. V was pared by 6 bases and J by 0 bases, with 25 bases between. DNA for the CDR3: TGTGCCAGCACCTCCTCCAGCCCCACAGTTTTTAGCTCCTACAATGAGCAGTTCTTC. This gives the protein CASTSSSPTVFSSYNEQFF. Using reference TRBV9 and TRBJ2-1 for the parts outside the CDR3, the full variable domain is DSGVTQTPKHLITATGQRVTLRCSPRSGDLSVYWYQQSLDQGLQFLIQYYNGEERAKGNILERFSAQQFPDLHSELNLSSLELGDSALYFCASTSSSPTVFSSYNEQFFGPGTRLTVL.

The chain links TRBV4-3 to TRBJ2-7; D is possibly TRBD2 (5 bases). V lost 0 bases and J lost 6, with 18 bases in between. Per the germline V gene, CDR1 is LGHNA and CDR2 is YSLEER. The CDR3 totals 16 residues. The CDR3 nucleotides are TGCGCCAGCAGCCAAGATTTGGGCAGCCTAGCAGTCGAGCAGTACTTC. It is translated as CASSQDLGSLAVEQYF.

The chain has TRBV3-1 (or the pseudogene TRBV3-2) and TRBJ1-4; D perhaps matches TRBD1 (5 bases). The CDR3 covers 16 residues. The V end was cut by 4 bases, the J end by 1 base, with 13 bases between. Germline CDR1 LGHDT, CDR2 YNNKEL (reference sequence). CDR3 nucleotide sequence: TGTGCCAGCAGCCCCCGATCCGGGGGAACTAATGAAAAACTGTTTTTT. Protein: CASSPRSGGTNEKLFF.

This sequence joins TRBV27 and TRBJ1-1; D not certain. Trimming removed 4 bases at V and 5 bases at J, with 8 bases between. Germline V lookup: CDR1 MNHEY, CDR2 SMNVEV (reference sequence). The CDR3 contains 12 residues. Here the CDR3 reads CASSSVGTEAFF. DNA of the CDR3: TGTGCCAGCAGTTCAGTTGGTACTGAAGCTTTCTTT.

A single count supports this clone. The rearrangement links TRBV28 to TRBJ2-7, with 10 positions matching TRBD2. Looked up from germline, CDR1 is MDHEN and CDR2 is SYDVKM. V gave up 4 bases and J gave up 6 bases; unmatched junction bases: 15. CDR3 length: 17 amino acids. CDR3 in DNA: TGTGCCAGCAGTTCTCCAGCGGGAGGGCCCTTATCGGGCGAGCAGTACTTC. Translation gives CASSSPAGGPLSGEQYF.

This sequence joins TRBV14 and TRBJ2-1; 8 bases fit TRBD2. The CDR3 is 16 residues long. V lost 0 bases to trimming and J lost 3 bases; unmatched junction nucleotides: 4. Germline CDR1 SGHDN, CDR2 FVKESK. CDR3 loop: CASSQDWLAGYNEQFF. The CDR3 region has the DNA TGTGCCAGCAGCCAAGACTGGCTAGCGGGCTACAATGAGCAGTTCTTC.

This clone showed up just a few times. The chain has TRBV7-9 and TRBJ2-7, with D unclear. The V gene's germline CDR1 is SEHNR and CDR2 FQNEAQ (reference sequence). V was cut by 5 bases and J by 4 bases, with 9 bases left in between. There are 12 residues in the CDR3. The CDR3 sequence is CASSGLGYEQYF. In DNA form, the CDR3 reads TGTGCCAGCAGCGGGCTTGGTTACGAGCAGTACTTC.

The rearrangement joins TRBV5-1 to TRBJ2-5, with D perhaps matching TRBD2 (6 bases). Trimming took 0 bases from V and 4 from J, leaving 13 bases between them. Germline-derived CDR1 and CDR2 are SGHRS and YFSETQ. This CDR3 contains 15 residues. CDR3 sequence (DNA): TGCGCCAGCAGCTTGGGACGGGCGGGAACAGAGACCCAGTACTTC. This sequence encodes CASSLGRAGTETQYF.

The chain combines TRBV27 with TRBJ2-7, with a weak D call TRBD1 (5 bases). Per germline, CDR1 MNHEY and CDR2 SMNVEV (reference sequence). This CDR3 is 12 amino acids long. Between the trimmed V and J ends, which lost 5 bases and 6 bases, there was a span of 11 bases. The CDR3 coding sequence is TGTGCCAGCAGTCCCGACAGACTCGAGCAGTACTTC. Translated, it gives CASSPDRLEQYF.

This clone was detected only a few times. The J gene is TRBJ1-5, the V gene TRBV5-6, with D unclear. Germline lookup yields CDR1 SGHDT and CDR2 YYEEEE. The V end lost 0 bases, the J end lost 3 bases, and 4 bases lay between the germline ends. This CDR3 has 13 amino acids. The CDR3 DNA sequence: TGTGCCAGCAGCTTGGGTATCAATCAGCCCCAGCATTTT. As protein: CASSLGINQPQHF.

The CDR3 DNA follows: TGTGCCAGCAGCTCAGCGGCGGGCACTAGCACAGATACGCAGTATTTT. This gives the protein CASSSAAGTSTDTQYF. The chain uses TRBV7-9 and TRBJ2-3; D may be TRBD2 (5 bases). V was shortened by 4 bases and J by 0 bases, with 14 bases between the two germline ends. CDR1 is SEHNR and CDR2 is FQNEAQ in the germline V gene (reference sequence). This CDR3 has 16 residues.

DNA of the CDR3: TGTGCCAGCAGTCCAGACCGACTAGTCAGGTCCTACAATGAGCAGTTCTTC. Amino acids: CASSPDRLVRSYNEQFF. The rearrangement links TRBV27 to TRBJ2-1; possible D gene TRBD2, 6 bases. The CDR3 covers 17 residues. Germline V lookup: CDR1 MNHEY, CDR2 SMNVEV (reference sequence). Between the trimmed V and J ends, which lost 5 bases and 1 base, there was a span of 18 bases.

The rearrangement uses TRBV6-5 and TRBJ2-5; tentatively, D is TRBD1 (5 bases). The CDR3 loop spans 15 amino acids. V lost 2 bases, J lost 1 base, and 11 bases lay in between. The V gene's germline CDR1 is MNHEY and CDR2 SVGAGI. CDR3 sequence reads: CASSYGQGFQETQYF. The CDR3 DNA reads as TGTGCCAGCAGTTACGGGCAGGGCTTCCAAGAGACCCAGTACTTC.

Concerning this clone itself: Mismatch with germline at one junction end may stem from a read error. This chain joins TRBV6-1 and TRBJ2-4; D perhaps matches TRBD2 (6 bases). The CDR3 totals 13 residues. CDR1 and CDR2 (germline): MNHNS, SASEGT. In DNA form, the CDR3 reads TGTGCCAGCAGTGAAATCTGGGGCCCCGGAGGGCACTTC. Its protein is CASSEIWGPGGHF.

This chain links TRBV20-1 with TRBJ1-2, with a possible D match to TRBD1 (6 bases). Germline CDR1 and CDR2: DFQATT and SNEGSKA (reference sequence). Trimming removed 3 bases at V and 7 bases at J, with 6 bases between. The CDR3 has 10 residues. CDR3 coding DNA: TGCAGTGCTAGGGGGGCTGGCTACACCTTC. Translated, it gives CSARGAGYTF.

V is TRBV2 and J is TRBJ1-6, with 8 bases fitting TRBD1. With V trimmed by 1 base and J by 0 bases, 8 bases remained unmatched. CDR3 length: 19 residues. Germline V gene sequence: CDR1 SNHLY, CDR2 FYNNEI. CDR3 nucleotides: TGTGCCAGCAGTGAAGTCCCCTGGACAGGGCTCTCCTATAATTCACCCCTCCACTTT. Protein: CASSEVPWTGLSYNSPLHF.

The genes are TRBV4-3 and TRBJ2-2, with 9 bases that match TRBD1. The CDR3 loop spans 14 amino acids. Per germline, CDR1 LGHNA and CDR2 YSLEER. J was trimmed by 5 bases and V by 3 bases; bases with no gene match: 1. The CDR3 loop reads CASSQGTGTGELFF. The CDR3 nucleotides read TGCGCCAGCAGCCAGGGGACAGGGACCGGGGAGCTGTTTTTT.

The rearrangement uses TRBV5-6 and TRBJ1-2; D is possibly TRBD1 (6 bases). V lost 4 bases, J lost 4 bases, and 11 bases lay in between. The CDR3 extends over 13 amino acids. CDR1 is SGHDT and CDR2 is YYEEEE in the germline V gene. CDR3 residues: CASSPDSLYGYTF. The CDR3 DNA reads TGTGCCAGCAGCCCGGACAGCCTCTATGGCTACACCTTC.

The chain employs TRBV10-2 and TRBJ2-7, with D unclear. The V gene's germline CDR1 is WSHSY and CDR2 SAAADI. Deletions cut 6 bases from V and 6 bases from J, with 9 bases between. This CDR3 is 11 amino acids long. CDR3 in DNA: TGCGCCAGCAGCCCCTCCAGCGAGCAGTACTTC. This codes for CASSPSSEQYF.

The rearrangement joins TRBV7-2 to TRBJ2-1; 7 positions agree with TRBD2. V was pared by 2 bases and J by 6 bases, with 13 bases of the junction left unmatched. Germline values: CDR1 SGHTA, CDR2 FQGNSA. This CDR3 contains 17 residues. CDR3 nucleotides: TGTGCCAGCAGCTTAAAACTTACCGGCGGGAGTATCAATGAGCAGTTCTTC. Its translation: CASSLKLTGGSINEQFF.

This chain links TRBV5-4 with TRBJ2-1, with 9 bases lining up with TRBD2. Germline assignment: CDR1 SGHNT and CDR2 YYREEE (reference sequence). V was clipped by 4 bases and J by 2 bases; unmatched bases: 13. The CDR3 runs 18 residues. CDR3 sequence: CASSRTSGPWATYNEQFF. The CDR3 DNA reads as TGTGCCAGCAGCAGAACTAGCGGGCCTTGGGCGACCTACAATGAGCAGTTCTTC. Combining the CDR3 with reference TRBV5-4 and TRBJ2-1 gives the whole variable domain ETGVTQSPTHLIKTRGQQVTLRCSSQSGHNTVSWYQQALGQGPQFIFQYYREEENGRGNFPPRFSGLQFPNYSSELNVNALELDDSALYLCASSRTSGPWATYNEQFFGPGTRLTVL.

DNA of the CDR3: TGTGCCAGCAGCTTAGTGCCAAGGACAGGGAGGGGCAATGAGCAGTTCTTC. This translates into CASSLVPRTGRGNEQFF. The chain employs TRBV11-3 and TRBJ2-1, with D possibly TRBD1 on 8 matching bases. In germline, CDR1 is SGHNT, CDR2 YENEEA. The germline V and J ends were trimmed by 1 base and 6 bases, with 19 bases remaining between them. CDR3 length: 17 residues.

This rearrangement joins TRBV12-5 to TRBJ2-5; maybe TRBD2 (5 bases). CDR3 length: 13 residues. V was trimmed by 5 bases and J by 5 bases, leaving 12 bases between them. CDR1 is LGHNT and CDR2 is FRNRAP in the germline V gene. CDR3 in amino acids: CASGTEGWETQYF. The CDR3 region has the DNA TGTGCTAGTGGTACCGAGGGCTGGGAGACCCAGTACTTC.

This chain connects TRBV5-1 to TRBJ2-7, with 7 nucleotides matching TRBD1. Trimming cost V 4 bases and J 3 bases; bases outside gene matches: 7. Germline V lookup: CDR1 SGHRS, CDR2 YFSETQ. The CDR3 has 14 amino acids. CDR3 sequence: CASSLRDSNYEQYF. In DNA form, the CDR3 reads TGCGCCAGCAGCCTCCGGGACAGCAACTACGAGCAGTACTTC.

V gene TRBV5-4 combines with J gene TRBJ1-2; D may be TRBD1 (6 bases). The ends were cut back, 0 bases at V and 6 bases at J, with 15 bases in the middle. CDR3 length equals 15 residues. Germline lookup yields CDR1 SGHNT and CDR2 YYREEE (reference sequence). The CDR3 region is CASSLAGAGADGYTF. CDR3 coding DNA: TGTGCCAGCAGCTTGGCCGGAGCGGGGGCAGATGGCTACACCTTC.

The CDR3 spells CSVEMRGEGETQYF. The CDR3 DNA reads TGCAGCGTTGAGATGCGGGGGGAGGGGGAGACCCAGTACTTC. The rearrangement joins TRBV29-1 to TRBJ2-5, with 8 bases fitting TRBD2. Germline assignment: CDR1 SQVTM and CDR2 ANQGSEA. The CDR3 totals 14 residues. Trimming took 3 bases from V and 5 from J; bases not matched to a gene: 8.